The clone carrying this TCR beta chain was detected a few times. Its cognate antigen is unknown. The source of the sample is a study of CD8 T cells in ankylosing spondylitis. Overall study findings and caveats: Roughly 8 highly homologous variants made up a TCR beta motif, and this motif appeared characteristic of ankylosing spondylitis blood. Clones linked to disease, bearing a CD8+ phenotype, were relatively rare in peripheral blood.

Trimming stripped 4 bases from V and 11 bases from J, with 18 bases between. The CDR3 has 15 residues. Germline V gene data show CDR1 as LGHDT and CDR2 as YNNKEL (reference sequence). TCRdb analysed the 5' RACE reads with MiXCR anew, one entry per CDR3 protein. Of under 850,000 distinct CDR3 sequences detected, 15% to 20% appear once; the ten largest clones hold roughly a fifth. The sample was blood, either unsorted or a sorted T cell fraction (not recorded which). The clonotype comes from a male donor with ankylosing spondylitis. This chain joins TRBV3-1 and TRBJ1-6; D gene uncertain. In nucleotides, the CDR3 is TGTGCCAGCAGCCTAACTGGCGGCGAGTCTGCACCCCTCCACTTT. Protein sequence: CASSLTGGESAPLHF. The full variable domain, completed using reference TRBV3-1 and TRBJ1-6, is DTAVSQTPKYLVTQMGNDKSIKCEQNLGHDTMYWYKQDSKKFLKIMFSYNNKELIINETVPNRFSPKSPDKAHLNLHINSLELGDSAVYFCASSLTGGESAPLHFGNGTRLTVT.